This T cell receptor (beta chain) was sequenced in a study of T cells in Graves' hyperthyroidism and ophthalmopathy. This clonotype turned up a few times. Its antigen is not identified. V lost 5 bases and J lost 0; bases outside the gene matches: 9. Germline V lookup: CDR1 PRHDT, CDR2 FYEKMQ (reference sequence). The CDR3 has 16 residues. General observations from the study: Most clonotypes expanded in the thyroid (above 0.001) were also present in blood.

Regions amplified from RNA transcripts were the TCR beta CDR3 regions. RT-PCR in the first round (using the HTBI primer set) targeted the TCR CDR3. A single record per CDR3 protein comes from TCRdb applying MiXCR to the multiplex PCR reads. The sample has hundreds of thousands of distinct CDR3 sequences; around 46% are singletons. The specimen was peripheral blood or thyroid tissue (not recorded which). The V gene is TRBV13, the J gene TRBJ2-7; 8 bases match TRBD2. This TCR was recovered from a woman between 18 and 29 years old with Graves' hyperthyroidism. The CDR3 is CASSQLLAAGSYEQYF. As DNA, the CDR3 is TGTGCCAGCAGCCAACTACTAGCGGCTGGCTCCTACGAGCAGTACTTC.